The 19 T cell receptor beta chains below come from one sample, sequenced in a study of T cells in women clearing cervical HPV infection (dated by TCRdb to the late 2010s). Libraries were constructed by the immunoSEQ multiplex PCR assay. TCRdb provides this immuneACCESS table in a form limited to in-frame rearrangements. Some clones are lacking; in checked studies, under half of them reflect an unresolved V gene, and why the rest are absent is not known. The sample's table covers tens of thousands of clones. The ten largest make up 0.95% to 1% of the sample. Sequenced sample: blood buffy coat. The receptors shown here come from a woman aged 18 to 75 with a cervical HPV16 infection that either progressed to CIN3+ or cleared (not recorded which).

Concerning this clone itself: The CDR3 end is not reached by the read, which stops 3 residues before it; the germline J gene fills it in. This chain connects TRBV20-1 to TRBJ2-1, with D perhaps matching TRBD2 (5 bases). This CDR3 is 15 amino acids long. CDR1 DFQATT and CDR2 SNEGSKA come from the germline V gene (reference sequence). V lost 3 bases, J lost 8 bases, and 20 bases lay in between. The covered CDR3 bases are TGCAGTGCTAGCAGTCCCCTGGAGGCAGGCCATGAG. Residues: CSASSPLEAGHE. The entire CDR3 sequence reads CSASSPLEAGHEQFF.

A note on this clone: The read gets to within 3 residues of the CDR3 end, and the germline J gene fills in the rest. The V call is TRBV19, the J call TRBJ2-3; D remains unclear. Germline V gene sequence: CDR1 LNHDA, CDR2 SQIVND (reference sequence). Trimming took off 5 bases at V and 4 bases at J, with 10 bases between the two ends. The CDR3 is 13 residues long. Partial CDR3 DNA: TGTGCCAGTAGTCTGGGCCCTCCAGATACG. Amino acid sequence: CASSLGPPDT. The full-length CDR3 reads as CASSLGPPDTQYF.

About this clone: Read sequence stops 3 residues before the CDR3 end, and the germline J gene provides the missing end. The V gene is TRBV2, the J gene TRBJ2-2; TRBD1 is a possible D gene (6 bases). The CDR3 runs to 13 residues. CDR1 is SNHLY and CDR2 is FYNNEI in the germline V gene. V was pared by 6 bases and J by 5 bases, with 10 bases between. This chain's CDR3 is CASRGQWTGELFF. CDR3 bases read: TGTGCCAGCAGAGGACAGTGGACCGGGGAG.

A remark on this clone: The sequenced fragment ends 3 residues before the CDR3 boundary, so the rest is inferred from the germline J gene. This chain uses TRBV7-6 with TRBJ1-1; a possible D gene is TRBD1 (6 bases). This CDR3 contains 14 residues. The germline V and J ends were trimmed by 4 bases and 1 base, with 10 bases remaining between them. Germline loops: CDR1 SGHVS, CDR2 FNYEAQ. The sequenced part of the CDR3 DNA is TGTGCCAGCAGCTCAATACAGGGGAACACTGAA. Encoded protein: CASSSIQGNTE. The entire CDR3 protein reads CASSSIQGNTEAFF.

For this clone: The CDR3 end is not reached by the read, which stops 3 residues before it; the germline J gene fills it in. The V and J genes are TRBV2 and TRBJ1-6, with D possibly TRBD1 on 6 matching bases. The CDR3 contains 16 residues. The V end was cut by 6 bases, the J end by 5 bases, with 17 bases between. Germline CDR1 SNHLY, CDR2 FYNNEI. The CDR3 sequence is CASSDGWDINNSPLHF. The sequenced part of the CDR3 DNA is TGTGCCAGCAGCGACGGTTGGGACATCAATAATTCACCC.

To note about this clone: The read terminates 3 residues ahead of where the CDR3 ends, so the germline J gene completes it. This chain uses TRBV20-1 with TRBJ2-1, with TRBD2 identical over 8 bases. Germline CDR1 is DFQATT and CDR2 is SNEGSKA (reference sequence). V was pared by 5 bases and J by 4 bases, with 10 bases of the junction left unmatched. CDR3 length: 15 residues. The covered CDR3 bases are TGCAGTGCTGGGCCCCCAGGCGGGGGGTACAATGAG. The encoded protein is CSAGPPGGGYNE. The CDR3 as a whole reads CSAGPPGGGYNEQFF.

Notes on this clone: From the germline J gene comes the end of the CDR3, since the read stops 3 residues before it. This chain links TRBV7-6 with TRBJ2-1; D call uncertain. Germline loops: CDR1 SGHVS, CDR2 FNYEAQ. V was clipped by 5 bases and J by 4 bases, with 9 bases between them. This CDR3 spans 13 amino acids. Incomplete CDR3 DNA: TGTGCCAGCAGCCCCCCCTCTTACAATGAG. Encoded protein: CASSPPSYNE. The full CDR3 reads CASSPPSYNEQFF.

As regards this clone: From the germline J gene comes the end of the CDR3, since the read stops 3 residues before it. V is TRBV19 and J is TRBJ2-2; D gene uncertain. This CDR3 spans 15 amino acids. Trimming took off 4 bases at V and 2 bases at J, with 11 bases between the two ends. The germline CDR1 and CDR2 sequences are LNHDA and SQIVND (reference sequence). Incomplete CDR3 DNA: TGTGCCAGTAGTAGAAGGCAGTTAAACACCGGGGAG. Protein sequence: CASSRRQLNTGE. The full CDR3 protein reads CASSRRQLNTGELFF. Using reference TRBV19 and TRBJ2-2 for the parts outside the CDR3, the full variable domain is DGGITQSPKYLFRKEGQNVTLSCEQNLNHDAMYWYRQDPGQGLRLIYYSQIVNDFQKGDIAEGYSVSREKKESFPLTVTSAQKNPTAFYLCASSRRQLNTGELFFGEGSRLTVL.

This clone shows up as medium-sized by frequency. From the germline J gene comes the end of the CDR3, since the read stops 3 residues before it. This chain joins TRBV4-2 and TRBJ2-3; 16 bases are a match to TRBD2. After removal of 4 bases from V and 2 bases from J, the junction contained 15 bases not matched to a gene. The CDR3 contains 21 residues. Germline V gene lookup returns CDR1 LGHNA and CDR2 YNFKEQ. The CDR3 sequence: CASSPLGTSGGARSPTDTQYF. The DNA read from the CDR3 is TGTGCCAGCAGCCCACTAGGGACTAGCGGGGGGGCCCGCTCCCCCACAGATACG.

To note about this clone: The CDR3 end lies 3 residues beyond the end of the read and is filled in from the germline J gene. V gene TRBV12-3 or TRBV12-4 combines with J gene TRBJ2-7, with D unresolved. V lost 7 bases and J 4 bases, leaving 11 bases between the germline ends. The CDR3 extends over 12 amino acids. CDR3 sequence reads: CASTRTIYEQYF. The DNA read from the CDR3 is TGTGCCAGCACTCGAACTATTTACGAG.

With regard to this clone: With the read ending 3 residues before the CDR3 end, the germline J gene is used to fill in that end. V gene TRBV30 combines with J gene TRBJ2-1; a possible D gene is TRBD1 (6 bases). This CDR3 has 15 residues. The germline V gene has CDR1 GTSNPN and CDR2 SVGIG (reference sequence). V was pared by 0 bases and J by 5 bases, with 14 bases between. The part of the CDR3 DNA that was read is TGTGCCTGGAGTGTTTGGGGGCGTGGGGACAATGAG. Protein sequence: CAWSVWGRGDNE. The full-length CDR3 reads as CAWSVWGRGDNEQFF.

On this clone: Read coverage stops 3 residues before the CDR3 terminus; the germline J gene supplies the remainder. The rearrangement links TRBV5-1 to TRBJ2-1; maybe TRBD2 (5 bases). This CDR3 is 14 amino acids long. Trimming left V 4 bases short and J 5 bases short, with 13 bases between. CDR1 and CDR2 from the germline V gene are SGHRS and YFSETQ. The CDR3 reads CASSEARVNNEQFF. The CDR3 DNA, read in part, is TGCGCCAGCAGCGAGGCGAGGGTGAACAATGAG.

Worth noting for this clone: The observed sequence ends 3 residues before the CDR3 terminus, with the missing tail filled in from the germline J gene. The rearrangement joins TRBV18 to TRBJ2-7; tentative D call: TRBD2 (6 bases). V was trimmed by 4 bases and J by 2 bases, leaving 12 bases between them. Germline CDR1 KGHSH, CDR2 LQKENI. The CDR3 extends over 14 amino acids. This chain's CDR3 is CASSLQGLTYEQYF. Partial CDR3 DNA: TGTGCCAGCTCACTCCAGGGACTCACCTACGAG.

CDR3 DNA (partial): TGCGCCAGCAGCGAGCTAGCGGGGGTTTCGCTCACCGGGGAG. Translated, it gives CASSELAGVSLTGE. The CDR3 in full is CASSELAGVSLTGELFF. This chain joins TRBV10-1 and TRBJ2-2, with 10 bases identical to TRBD2. The read terminates 3 residues before the CDR3 end, so the remaining end is supplied by the germline J gene. The CDR3 spans 17 residues. Germline loops: CDR1 WNHNN, CDR2 SYGVQD (reference sequence). Germline trimming cut 6 bases from V and 4 bases from J; bases unmatched to any gene: 11.

The CDR3 region is CASKWTGSLTEAFF. Incomplete CDR3 DNA: TGTGCCAGTAAGTGGACAGGGTCTCTCACTGAA. The chain has TRBV19 and TRBJ1-1, with 8 bases matching TRBD1. Coverage ceases 3 residues before the CDR3 finishes, and the germline J gene fills in the end. Germline CDR1 and CDR2: LNHDA and SQIVND (reference sequence). Trimming at V came to 7 bases and at J to 4 bases, leaving 8 bases not matched to a gene. The CDR3 covers 14 residues.

About this clone itself: The CDR3 end lies 3 residues beyond the end of the read and is filled in from the germline J gene. V usage is TRBV5-1 and J usage is TRBJ2-3, with 10 bases matching TRBD2. The CDR3 spans 15 residues. With 2 bases clipped from V and 4 bases from J, the junction kept 4 bases outside the gene matches. The germline CDR1 and CDR2 sequences are SGHRS and YFSETQ. The covered CDR3 bases are TGCGCCAGCAGCTTAGCGGGGGGGCCTCCAGATACG. Encoded protein: CASSLAGGPPDT. The entire CDR3 protein reads CASSLAGGPPDTQYF.

Of note for this clone: The CDR3 end falls 3 residues outside the read, so it is completed with the germline J gene. The chain uses TRBV13 and TRBJ2-3, with 8 bases aligning to TRBD1. From germline, CDR1 is PRHDT and CDR2 FYEKMQ (reference sequence). Trimming at V came to 5 bases and at J to 7 bases, leaving 8 bases not matched to a gene. The CDR3 consists of 14 residues. The covered CDR3 bases are TGTGCCAGCAGCGGGACAGGCCCCTCCAATACG. Translating gives CASSGTGPSNT. The whole CDR3 is CASSGTGPSNTQYF. The whole variable domain, filled in from reference TRBV13 and TRBJ2-3, reads AAGVIQSPRHLIKEKRETATLKCYPIPRHDTVYWYQQGPGQDPQFLISFYEKMQSDKGSIPDRFSAQQFSDYHSELNMSSLELGDSALYFCASSGTGPSNTQYFGPGTRLTVL.

Regarding this clone: The read finishes 3 residues shy of the CDR3 end, and the germline J gene is used to complete it. Other DNA sequences in the same sample also yield this CDR3. The genes are TRBV5-1 and TRBJ1-3; 9 positions agree with TRBD1. V shed 4 bases and J 5 bases; nucleotides not matched to a gene: 7. The length of the CDR3 is 15 residues. CDR1 SGHRS and CDR2 YFSETQ come from the germline V gene. The CDR3 sequence: CASSPSGTGRNTIYF. CDR3 bases read: TGCGCCAGCAGCCCGTCGGGGACAGGGAGAAACACC.

With respect to this clone: The observed sequence ends 3 residues before the CDR3 terminus, with the missing tail filled in from the germline J gene. V and J are TRBV10-1 and TRBJ2-3; 7 bases match TRBD2. Germline V gives CDR1 WNHNN, CDR2 SYGVQD (reference sequence). CDR3 length: 16 residues. V lost 1 base, J lost 2 bases, and 6 bases stayed unmatched. CDR3 protein: CASSELGSGNTDTQYF. The CDR3 DNA, read in part, is TGCGCCAGCAGTGAGTTGGGGAGCGGGAACACAGATACG.